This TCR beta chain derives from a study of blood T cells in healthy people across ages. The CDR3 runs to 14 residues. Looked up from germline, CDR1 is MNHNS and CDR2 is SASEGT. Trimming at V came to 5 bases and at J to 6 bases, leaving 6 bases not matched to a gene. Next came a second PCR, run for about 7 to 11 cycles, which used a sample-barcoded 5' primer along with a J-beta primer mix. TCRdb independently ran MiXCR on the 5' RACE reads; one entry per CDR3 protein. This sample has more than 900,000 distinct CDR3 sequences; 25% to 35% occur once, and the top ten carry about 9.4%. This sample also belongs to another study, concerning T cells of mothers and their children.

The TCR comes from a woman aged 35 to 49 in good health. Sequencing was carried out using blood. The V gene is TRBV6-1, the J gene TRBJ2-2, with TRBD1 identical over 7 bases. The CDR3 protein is CASSQEGAPGELFF. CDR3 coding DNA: TGTGCCAGCAGTCAAGAGGGGGCCCCCGGGGAGCTGTTTTTT.